The 27 T cell receptor beta chains given below trace back to one sample, sequenced in a study of molecular identifiers for immune sequencing clone quantification. Via MiXCR, TCRdb re-called the PCR reads, giving one row per CDR3 protein. There are approximately 630,000 distinct CDR3 sequences in the sample; approximately 24% occur only once, and 0.7% to 0.95% lies in the top ten. Sequencing used naive CD8+ T cells from blood, with Jurkat cell RNA spiked in. Regarding subset: FACS-sorted CD8+CD4-CCR7+CD45RA+ naive T cells. The source of these receptors is a human donor in good health. Some libraries in this study had Jurkat cell RNA spiked in.

Turning to this clonotype: Possible read error: a much larger clone is one base away. The CDR3 reads CAGSLVGTQDTQYF. DNA of the CDR3: TGTGCCGGCAGCTTAGTCGGGACTCAAGATACGCAGTATTTT. The chain joins TRBV11-2 to TRBJ2-3; D might be TRBD2 (6 bases). This CDR3 is built from 14 residues. The germline V gene encodes CDR1 SGHAT and CDR2 FQNNGV.

This clonotype was seen a handful of times. CDR3 sequence: CASRATGGPSNEKLFF. The CDR3, as DNA: TGTGCCAGCAGAGCTACAGGGGGACCCTCTAATGAAAAACTGTTTTTT. This chain connects TRBV2 to TRBJ1-4; TRBD1 matches at 8 bases. The CDR3 covers 16 residues. Trimming cost V 6 bases and J 3 bases; bases outside gene matches: 9. The germline CDR1 and CDR2 sequences are SNHLY and FYNNEI.

This clonotype was seen many times. The V and J genes are TRBV29-1 and TRBJ2-3; weak D call: TRBD1 (5 bases). The germline V and J ends were trimmed by 1 base and 0 bases, with 8 bases remaining between them. CDR1 SQVTM and CDR2 ANQGSEA come from the germline V gene. CDR3 size: 14 residues. CDR3 nucleotides: TGCAGCGTTGAAGTCAGGGAAAGCACAGATACGCAGTATTTT. This translates into CSVEVRESTDTQYF.

V is TRBV19 and J is TRBJ2-5; no clear D. There are 14 residues in the CDR3. CDR1 LNHDA and CDR2 SQIVND come from the germline V gene (reference sequence). V dropped 7 bases and J dropped 0 bases, with 12 bases sitting between them. The CDR3: CASKPAAYQETQYF. CDR3 nucleotides: TGTGCCAGTAAACCCGCAGCGTACCAAGAGACCCAGTACTTC. The full variable domain, completed using reference TRBV19 and TRBJ2-5, is DGGITQSPKYLFRKEGQNVTLSCEQNLNHDAMYWYRQDPGQGLRLIYYSQIVNDFQKGDIAEGYSVSREKKESFPLTVTSAQKNPTAFYLCASKPAAYQETQYFGPGTRLLVL.

This clonotype has ten or more counts. V gene TRBV14 combines with J gene TRBJ2-7, with D possibly TRBD2 on 5 matching bases. The germline V and J ends were trimmed by 4 bases and 0 bases, with 16 bases remaining between them. Looked up from germline, CDR1 is SGHDN and CDR2 is FVKESK. This CDR3 has 16 residues. CDR3 DNA: TGTGCCAGCAGCCGAGGTGGCGGGCGGAGCTCCTACGAGCAGTACTTC. It encodes CASSRGGGRSSYEQYF.

This clonotype was detected only a few times. J is TRBJ2-3 and V is TRBV25-1; possibly TRBD1 for D (6 bases). CDR3 length: 18 residues. Germline V gene lookup returns CDR1 MGHDK and CDR2 SYGVNS. The V end was cut by 2 bases, the J end by 3 bases, with 21 bases between. CDR3 sequence: CASSEGVGHPIGTDTQYF. CDR3 nucleotides: TGTGCCAGCAGTGAAGGAGTGGGACACCCTATCGGAACAGATACGCAGTATTTT. Full variable domain (rest looked up from reference TRBV25-1 and TRBJ2-3): EADIYQTPRYLVIGTGKKITLECSQTMGHDKMYWYQQDPGMELHLIHYSYGVNSTEKGDLSSESTVSRIRTEHFPLTLESARPSHTSQYLCASSEGVGHPIGTDTQYFGPGTRLTVL.

Concerning this clonotype itself: Possible read error: a much larger clone is one base away. This chain connects TRBV29-1 to TRBJ2-1; D is unclear. This CDR3 comprises 13 residues. In germline, CDR1 is SQVTM, CDR2 ANQGSEA. V lost 3 bases and J lost 8, with 14 bases in between. This chain's CDR3 is CSVDLRSYHEQFF. The CDR3 coding sequence is TGCAGCGTTGATCTGAGGAGTTACCATGAGCAGTTCTTC.

This chain joins TRBV21-1 and TRBJ1-5; TRBD1, as called in the table, went unchecked against the DNA. TRBV21-1 is a pseudogene segment. The CDR3 runs to 15 residues. In DNA, the CDR3 is TGTGCCAGCAGCCCATGGGGGGCTAGCAATCAGCCCCAGCATTTT. Its translation: CASSPWGASNQPQHF.

This clonotype has just a few counts. The chain recombines TRBV6-1 with TRBJ2-5; D remains unclear. Per the germline V gene, CDR1 is MNHNS and CDR2 is SASEGT. The ends were cut back, 6 bases at V and 4 bases at J, with 15 bases in the middle. This CDR3 contains 14 residues. The CDR3 DNA reads as TGTGCCAGCAGCCGGTTGGTAGGCCTAGAGACCCAGTACTTC. Translating it yields CASSRLVGLETQYF.

Concerning this clonotype itself: Possible read error: a much larger clone is one base away. The chain combines TRBV7-2 with TRBJ2-3; D might be TRBD1 or TRBD2, each matching 6 bases. Germline V CDR1 and CDR2: SGHTA, FQGNSA. The CDR3 is 12 amino acids. The V and J ends lost 5 bases and 14 bases respectively, with 17 bases between them. Here the CDR3 reads CASSAGGLHGYF. CDR3 nucleotides: TGTGCCAGCAGCGCCGGGGGCTTACACGGGTATTTT.

V and J are TRBV28 and TRBJ1-1; D might be TRBD1 (5 bases). V lost 2 bases, J lost 4 bases, and 11 bases lay in between. Germline V CDR1 and CDR2: MDHEN, SYDVKM. This CDR3 region has 14 residues. CDR3 in amino acids: CASSLPPGRTEAFF. The CDR3 DNA reads TGTGCCAGCAGTTTACCGCCGGGGCGCACTGAAGCTTTCTTT.

A word on this clonotype: A much larger clone lies one base from this, so it may be a read error. The missing conserved phenylalanine or tryptophan at the end of this CDR3 makes a read error likely. The rearrangement links TRBV7-9 to TRBJ1-1, with D possibly being TRBD1 (5 bases). The CDR3 has 14 residues. CDR1 is SEHNR and CDR2 is FQNEAQ in the germline V gene (reference sequence). V was trimmed by 3 bases and J by 2 bases, leaving 10 bases between them. CDR3 in amino acids: CASSLSTANTEAFI. CDR3 in DNA: TGTGCCAGCAGCTTGTCGACAGCAAACACTGAAGCTTTCATT.

The CDR3 is CASSRKDPLKLFF. DNA of the CDR3: TGTGCCAGCAGCCGAAAGGACCCGTTAAAACTGTTTTTT. V is TRBV13 and J is TRBJ1-4, with D uncertain. V shed 5 bases and J shed 10 bases, with 14 bases lying between them. The CDR3 contains 13 residues. The germline CDR1 and CDR2 sequences are PRHDT and FYEKMQ (reference sequence).

The V gene is TRBV4-1, the J gene TRBJ1-4, with D uncertain. CDR1 is MGHRA, CDR2 YSYEKL, per germline. V lost 2 bases and J 7 bases, leaving 8 bases between the germline ends. The CDR3 spans 13 residues. The CDR3 region has the DNA TGCGCCAGCAGCCAAACACCGGGTGAAAAACTGTTTTTT. Its protein is CASSQTPGEKLFF.

This chain uses TRBV6-6 with TRBJ2-7, with 15 nucleotides matching TRBD2. The CDR3 runs to 16 residues. Germline V gene data show CDR1 as MNHNY and CDR2 as SVGAGI (reference sequence). Germline trimming cut 0 bases from V and 7 bases from J; bases unmatched to any gene: 4. This chain's CDR3 is CASSYSIGTSGGEQYF. The CDR3 nucleotides read TGTGCCAGCAGTTACTCTATTGGGACTAGCGGGGGGGAGCAGTACTTC.

This clonotype was detected only a few times. This chain links TRBV12-3 or TRBV12-4 with TRBJ2-2; D gene unclear. Deletions cut 4 bases from V and 5 bases from J, with 11 bases between. The CDR3 runs to 14 residues. The chain's CDR3 is CASSSLIQTGELFF. The CDR3 nucleotides read TGTGCCAGCAGTTCCCTGATACAGACCGGGGAGCTGTTTTTT.

Only a few counts were recorded for this clonotype. The chain combines TRBV28 with TRBJ1-5; TRBD1 aligns across 7 bases. The J segment lost 0 bases and the V segment lost 6 bases, leaving 8 bases of the junction unmatched. Germline CDR1 is MDHEN and CDR2 is SYDVKM. The CDR3 length is 16 residues. The CDR3: CASRDPGTVSNQPQHF. The CDR3 DNA reads TGTGCCAGCAGAGACCCCGGGACAGTTAGCAATCAGCCCCAGCATTTT.

As for this clonotype: A read error may be the cause here, since a much bigger clone is one base away. This chain joins TRBV4-1 and TRBJ2-1; D could derive from TRBD1 or TRBD2 (6 bases each). Germline-derived CDR1 and CDR2 are MGHRA and YSYEKL. The CDR3 loop spans 16 amino acids. CDR3 DNA: TGCGCCGGCAGCCAAACAATGGGGGGCGCATACAATGAGCAGTTCTTC. Translation: CAGSQTMGGAYNEQFF.

This clonotype was seen a few times. The chain links TRBV9 to TRBJ1-3, with unresolved D. Per germline, CDR1 SGDLS and CDR2 YYNGEE. V was trimmed by 0 bases and J by 4 bases, leaving 2 bases between them. This CDR3 comprises 12 residues. The CDR3 is CASSVGGNTIYF. The CDR3 bases are TGTGCCAGCAGCGTAGGCGGAAACACCATATATTTT.

The rearrangement uses TRBV7-9 and TRBJ2-5; TRBD2 matches at 11 bases. V gave up 4 bases and J gave up 0 bases; unmatched junction bases: 4. The germline V gene has CDR1 SEHNR and CDR2 FQNEAQ (reference sequence). The CDR3 sequence is 16 residues long. CDR3 DNA sequence: TGTGCCAGCAGCTATCTTAGCGGGGGGGACCAAGAGACCCAGTACTTC. Protein product: CASSYLSGGDQETQYF.

The genes are TRBV4-3 and TRBJ1-3, with unresolved D. V was clipped by 0 bases and J by 3 bases, with 12 bases between them. CDR3 length equals 16 residues. CDR1 and CDR2 from the germline V gene are LGHNA and YSLEER. CDR3 bases: TGCGCCAGCAGCCAAGACCCGGCCGAAAGTGGAAACACCATATATTTT. It specifies CASSQDPAESGNTIYF.

Of note for this clonotype: A much larger clone lies one base from this, so it may be a read error. The V and J genes are TRBV7-9 and TRBJ2-7; 12 positions agree with TRBD2. Trimming removed 5 bases from V and 5 bases from J; junction bases left unmatched: 10. Germline CDR1 is SEHNR and CDR2 is FQNEAQ (reference sequence). The CDR3 is 16 residues long. The CDR3 sequence: CASSHPMASGRDEQYF. In DNA form, the CDR3 reads TGTGCCAGCAGCCACCCCATGGCTAGCGGGAGGGACGAGCAGTACTTC.

The chain combines TRBV4-3 with TRBJ2-3; 8 positions match TRBD2. V shed 5 bases, J shed 6 bases, and the junction held 7 bases outside the gene matches. Germline lookup yields CDR1 LGHNA and CDR2 YSLEER. The CDR3 is made up of 14 amino acids. The CDR3: CASSAGTRDDTQYF. CDR3 in DNA: TGCGCCAGCAGCGCCGGGACTAGGGACGATACGCAGTATTTT.

This chain links TRBV4-2 with TRBJ1-3; 10 nucleotides agree with TRBD1. There are 19 residues in the CDR3. Unmatched junction bases numbered 10, after V lost 0 bases and J lost 2 bases. The germline V gene has CDR1 LGHNA and CDR2 YNFKEQ. As DNA, the CDR3 is TGTGCCAGCAGCCAAGATATTGGGGGACAGGGGCTTACTGGAAACACCATATATTTT. Its translation: CASSQDIGGQGLTGNTIYF.

Concerning this clonotype itself: Since a much larger clone is just one base distant, this may be a read error. The rearrangement joins TRBV13 to TRBJ2-1; perhaps TRBD2 as D (6 bases). Trimming took 4 bases from V and 9 from J, leaving 10 bases between them. CDR3 length equals 12 residues. From germline, CDR1 is PRHDT and CDR2 FYEKMQ (reference sequence). CDR3 coding DNA: TGTGCCAGCAGCTCTAGCGAGTTTGAGCAGTTCTTC. Translating it yields CASSSSEFEQFF. Looking up the rest from reference TRBV13 and TRBJ2-1 gives the full variable domain: AAGVIQSPRHLIKEKRETATLKCYPIPRHDTVYWYQQGPGQDPQFLISFYEKMQSDKGSIPDRFSAQQFSDYHSELNMSSLELGDSALYFCASSSSEFEQFFGPGTRLTVL.

This rearrangement joins TRBV4-1 to TRBJ2-3, with D unclear. The CDR3 loop spans 15 amino acids. The ends were cut back, 7 bases at V and 2 bases at J, with 16 bases in the middle. Germline assignment: CDR1 MGHRA and CDR2 YSYEKL. The CDR3 bases are TGCGCCAGCAAGGTGGCGGTACACTACACAGATACGCAGTATTTT. As protein: CASKVAVHYTDTQYF.

This clonotype was found a few times. This rearrangement joins TRBV7-6 to TRBJ2-3, with a possible D match to TRBD1 (6 bases). V lost 1 base and J lost 3, with 20 bases in between. The length of the CDR3 is 18 residues. Per germline, CDR1 SGHVS and CDR2 FNYEAQ. The CDR3 bases are TGTGCCAGCAGCTTAGTGGCCTATGCAGGGGACGGGACAGATACGCAGTATTTT. Translating it yields CASSLVAYAGDGTDTQYF.